A selection of T cell receptor beta chains follows, all from one sample in a study of CD8 T cells in Susac syndrome. TCRdb itself ran the immunoSEQ multiplex PCR reads through MiXCR, one entry per CDR3 protein. The sample holds some 180,000 distinct CDR3 sequences, under 95% seen once. The sequencing input was CD4+ T cells from PBMCs. The receptors were gathered from a human donor in good health. Each CDR3 is given with its conserved first and last residue. Fields, in order: clone size, J gene, D gene, V gene, CDR3 protein, CDR3 DNA. A D gene is named only where the DNA matches it firmly. Not every row has a clone size; where given, it reads once, few, many or a size class.

>.|TRBJ2-5|.|TRBV6-6
CASSYPTGETQYF
TGTGCCAGCAGTTACCCCACCGGGGAGACCCAGTACTTC
>once|TRBJ1-1|.|TRBV13
CASRIFGQSIEAFF
TGTGCCAGCAGAATATTTGGACAGAGTATTGAAGCTTTCTTT
>.|TRBJ2-1|.|TRBV10-3
CAISRTALSSYNEQFF
TGTGCCATCAGCAGGACAGCCCTTAGCTCCTACAATGAGCAGTTCTTC
>once|TRBJ1-6|.|TRBV5-1
CASSNSGSSPLHF
TGCGCCAGCAGCAATTCGGGGAGTTCACCCCTCCACTTT
>.|TRBJ2-1|.|TRBV4-1
CASSQPPGPPYNEQFF
TGCGCCAGCAGCCAACCCCCGGGGCCCCCTTACAATGAGCAGTTCTTC
>once|TRBJ2-2|TRBD2|TRBV3-1
CASSPQSSGVTGELFF
TGTGCCAGCAGCCCGCAAAGTAGCGGGGTCACCGGGGAGCTGTTTTTT
>.|TRBJ2-5|TRBD2|TRBV7-2
CASSFSGGKETQYF
TGTGCCAGCAGCTTTAGCGGGGGTAAAGAGACCCAGTACTTC
>.|TRBJ1-5|.|TRBV20-1
CSASGTDNQPQHF
TGCAGTGCTAGTGGGACGGACAATCAGCCCCAGCATTTT
>.|TRBJ1-1|TRBD1|TRBV4-2
CASSHQGGVQTEAFF
TGTGCCAGCAGCCATCAGGGGGGGGTGCAAACTGAAGCTTTCTTT
>.|TRBJ2-3|.|TRBV29-1
CSADIRTATDTQYF
TGCAGCGCCGACATACGGACAGCCACAGATACGCAGTATTTT
>.|TRBJ1-6|.|TRBV19
CASSYQQAYNSPLHF
TGTGCCAGTAGTTACCAACAAGCCTATAATTCACCCCTCCACTTT
>.|TRBJ1-4|.|TRBV4-2
CASSRSGGTNEKLFF
TGTGCCAGCAGCAGGTCAGGCGGAACTAATGAAAAACTGTTTTTT
>.|TRBJ2-5|TRBD2|TRBV7-2
CASIIRTSGNQETQYF
TGTGCCAGCATCATTCGGACTAGCGGTAACCAAGAGACCCAGTACTTC
>.|TRBJ1-2|.|TRBV6-5
CASSTDRIYGYTF
TGTGCCAGCAGTACCGACCGGATCTATGGCTACACCTTC
>.|TRBJ1-1|.|TRBV7-3
CASSLTRVVNTEAFF
TGTGCCAGCAGCTTAACTCGGGTCGTGAACACTGAAGCTTTCTTT
>.|TRBJ2-2|TRBD1|TRBV6-1
CASGTGANTGELFF
TGTGCCAGCGGGACAGGGGCGAACACCGGGGAGCTGTTTTTT
>.|TRBJ2-3|.|TRBV15
CATSTEGTDTQYF
TGTGCCACCAGCACCGAGGGGACAGATACGCAGTATTTT
>.|TRBJ1-4|TRBD1|TRBV28
CASRLATGSVEKLFF
TGTGCCAGCAGATTGGCGACAGGGTCGGTTGAAAAACTGTTTTTT
>.|TRBJ2-1|TRBD1|TRBV12-3/TRBV12-4
CASSFRTGDEQFF
TGTGCCAGCAGTTTTAGGACAGGAGATGAGCAGTTCTTC
>.|TRBJ2-5|.|TRBV27
CASSSRLGQGAQYF
TGTGCCAGCAGTTCGAGACTAGGCCAAGGGGCCCAGTACTTC
>.|TRBJ2-5|TRBD1|TRBV10-3
CAISESGQGRTQYF
TGTGCCATCAGTGAGTCCGGACAGGGACGGACCCAGTACTTC
>.|TRBJ1-1|.|TRBV7-2
CASTLQAGNEAFF
TGTGCCAGCACCCTCCAGGCGGGGAATGAAGCTTTCTTT
>.|TRBJ1-2|.|TRBV6-2/TRBV6-3
CASSYVSDRGYTF
TGTGCCAGCAGTTACGTTTCAGATCGCGGCTACACCTTC
>.|TRBJ2-3|TRBD1|TRBV7-9
CASSSGGITDTQYF
TGTGCCAGCAGCTCAGGGGGTATCACAGATACGCAGTATTTT
>.|TRBJ1-1|.|TRBV5-1
CASSLDGLRWTEAFF
TGCGCCAGCAGCTTGGACGGACTACGATGGACTGAAGCTTTCTTT
>.|TRBJ2-2|.|TRBV5-1
CASSPRLSPGELFF
TGCGCCAGCAGCCCGAGGCTGTCCCCCGGGGAGCTGTTTTTT
>once|TRBJ1-4|TRBD1|TRBV5-4
CASSQGQGATNEKLFF
TGTGCCAGCAGCCAGGGACAGGGGGCTACTAATGAAAAACTGTTTTTT
>.|TRBJ2-5|.|TRBV15
CATSRAGAETQYF
TGTGCCACCAGCAGAGCCGGGGCAGAGACCCAGTACTTC
>.|TRBJ2-1|.|TRBV9
CASSPFGAGYNEQFF
.
>.|TRBJ2-7|.|TRBV3-1
CASSFYSTGSYEQYF
TGTGCCAGCAGCTTCTATTCGACAGGCTCCTACGAGCAGTACTTC
>.|TRBJ1-1|.|TRBV2
CASSEAPVRGGTEAFF
TGTGCCAGCAGTGAAGCCCCGGTCAGAGGAGGCACTGAAGCTTTCTTT
>.|TRBJ2-1|TRBD2|TRBV20-1
CSARVSGGYNEQFF
TGCAGTGCTAGAGTTAGCGGGGGGTACAATGAGCAGTTCTTC
>.|TRBJ2-3|.|TRBV10-3
CAITSGTFTDTQYF
TGTGCCATCACCTCCGGGACATTTACAGATACGCAGTATTTT
>.|TRBJ1-1|.|TRBV7-3
CASSPGGGATAFF
TGTGCCAGCAGCCCGGGGGGTGGAGCGACGGCTTTCTTT
>.|TRBJ2-5|.|TRBV7-2
CASSTRQETQYF
TGTGCCAGCAGCACCAGGCAAGAGACCCAGTACTTC
>.|TRBJ2-2|TRBD2|TRBV7-3
CASSPSPGRGGVGELFF
TGTGCCAGCAGCCCCTCTCCGGGGCGGGGGGGCGTCGGGGAGCTGTTTTTT
>once|TRBJ2-3|TRBD2|TRBV7-2
CASSLTSGGYTDTQYF
TGTGCCAGCAGCTTAACTAGCGGGGGTTACACAGATACGCAGTATTTT
>once|TRBJ2-3|TRBD1|TRBV6-4
CASSPGTGGGTDTQYF
TGTGCCAGCAGTCCAGGGACAGGGGGCGGCACAGATACGCAGTATTTT
>.|TRBJ2-3|TRBD1|TRBV20-1
CSASPGTGFTDTQYF
TGCAGTGCTAGTCCCGGGACAGGGTTCACAGATACGCAGTATTTT
>.|TRBJ2-1|.|TRBV19
CASSSYGDEQFF
TGTGCCAGTAGTTCCTACGGGGATGAGCAGTTCTTC